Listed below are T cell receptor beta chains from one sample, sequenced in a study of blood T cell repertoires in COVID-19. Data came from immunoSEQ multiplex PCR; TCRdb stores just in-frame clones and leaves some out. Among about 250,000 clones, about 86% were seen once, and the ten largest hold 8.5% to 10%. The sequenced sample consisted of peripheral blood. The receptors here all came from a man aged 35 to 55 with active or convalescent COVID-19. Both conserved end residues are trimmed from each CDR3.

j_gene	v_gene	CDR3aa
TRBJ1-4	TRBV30	AWTPARGGHEKLF
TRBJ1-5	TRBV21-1	ASSKLKFNQPQH
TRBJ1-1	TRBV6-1	ASSDTQGSEAF
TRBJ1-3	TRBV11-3	ASSFTGERNTIY
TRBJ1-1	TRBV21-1	ASSKVGGQGGRGTEAF
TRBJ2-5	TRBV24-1	ATSEHRTSPQETQY
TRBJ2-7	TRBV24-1	ATSVARSPGEQY
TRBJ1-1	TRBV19	ASSPRLSGRGDTEAF
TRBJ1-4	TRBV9	ASSPGGTGGIEKLF
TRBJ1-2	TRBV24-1	ATSDPGEGANYGYT
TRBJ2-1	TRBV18	ASSPAMGEGAQF
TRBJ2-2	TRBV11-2	ASSLPYSGELF
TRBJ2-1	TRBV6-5	ASSYSSAPKNNEQF
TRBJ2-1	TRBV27	ASSPRTSGNNEQF
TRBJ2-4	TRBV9	ASSVEAGSGGGRKNIQY
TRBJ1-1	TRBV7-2	ASSRGLGTEAF
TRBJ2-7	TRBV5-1	ASSSQLTSGRDGFSYEQY
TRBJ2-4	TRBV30	AWSRALAKNIQY
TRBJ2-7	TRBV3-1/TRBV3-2	ASSQGRGSYEQY
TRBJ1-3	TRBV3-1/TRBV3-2	ASRKGGTGTGNTIY
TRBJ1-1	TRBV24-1	ATSDFSGTEAF
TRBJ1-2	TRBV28	ASSKTGVGYT
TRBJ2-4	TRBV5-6	ASSFRDRGLENIQY
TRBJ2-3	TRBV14	ASSPQDTSTDTQY
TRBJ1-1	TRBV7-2	ASSLGWGVTEAF